The next 16 T cell receptor beta chains were all read from a single sample in a study of blood T cell repertoires in COVID-19. Profiling relied on immunoSEQ multiplex PCR, and the TCRdb table lists in-frame clones only, not all of them. The data hold roughly 500,000 clones, with around 87% observed a single time. The source material was PBMCs or T cells enriched from blood (not recorded which). These receptors were obtained from a woman between 35 and 50 years old who had recovered from COVID-19.

The gene calls are TRBV5-1 and TRBJ2-7, with 7 bases that match TRBD1. This CDR3 has 13 amino acids. The germline V gene has CDR1 SGHRS and CDR2 YFSETQ. The ends lost 7 bases at V and 4 bases at J; junction bases unmatched: 8. CDR3 sequence: CASRTGTAYEQYF. DNA of the CDR3: TGCGCCAGCCGGACCGGGACAGCTTACGAGCAGTACTTC.

This chain joins TRBV14 and TRBJ2-4; weak D call: TRBD1 (6 bases). V was trimmed by 0 bases and J by 0 bases, leaving 9 bases between them. Germline V CDR1 and CDR2: SGHDN, FVKESK. This CDR3 contains 16 residues. CDR3 protein: CASSQDVRGAKNIQYF. The CDR3 DNA follows: TGTGCCAGCAGCCAAGATGTCAGGGGAGCCAAAAACATTCAGTACTTC.

The V and J genes are TRBV11-2 and TRBJ2-1; the D gene is possibly TRBD1 (6 bases). The V end lost 2 bases, the J end lost 5 bases, and 19 bases lay between the germline ends. Germline V lookup: CDR1 SGHAT, CDR2 FQNNGV. CDR3 length: 17 residues. The CDR3, as DNA: TGTGCCAGCAGCTTACAGGGGACGCGTGGGTTTCACAATGAGCAGTTCTTC. Its protein is CASSLQGTRGFHNEQFF. The entire variable domain, with the rest obtained from reference TRBV11-2 and TRBJ2-1, is as follows: EAGVAQSPRYKIIEKRQSVAFWCNPISGHATLYWYQQILGQGPKLLIQFQNNGVVDDSQLPKDRFSAERLKGVDSTLKIQPAKLEDSAVYLCASSLQGTRGFHNEQFFGPGTRLTVL.

In regard to this clone: This specimen includes other DNA sequences encoding the same CDR3. The gene calls are TRBV2 and TRBJ1-5, with D maybe TRBD1 (5 bases). This CDR3 spans 14 amino acids. Deletions cut 3 bases from V and 1 base from J, with 7 bases between. Germline V gene sequence: CDR1 SNHLY, CDR2 FYNNEI. The CDR3 sequence is CASSEQGSNQPQHF. The CDR3 DNA is TGTGCCAGCAGTGAGCAGGGCAGCAATCAGCCCCAGCATTTT. The variable domain in full, completed from reference TRBV2 and TRBJ1-5, reads EPEVTQTPSHQVTQMGQEVILRCVPISNHLYFYWYRQILGQKVEFLVSFYNNEISEKSEIFDDQFSVERPDGSNFTLKIRSTKLEDSAMYFCASSEQGSNQPQHFGDGTRLSIL.

This clone was counted a single time. The chain is built from TRBV24-1 and TRBJ1-2; 8 bases are a match to TRBD1. This CDR3 spans 13 amino acids. CDR1 and CDR2 from the germline V gene are KGHDR and SFDVKD. Unmatched junction bases numbered 7, after V lost 12 bases and J lost 2 bases. This CDR3 is CAVGDRRNYGYTF. For the CDR3, the DNA is TGTGCCGTCGGGGACAGGAGAAACTATGGCTACACCTTC.

The V gene is TRBV7-6, the J gene TRBJ1-4; 10 bases are a match to TRBD1. Trimming cost V 2 bases and J 8 bases; bases outside gene matches: 8. The CDR3 loop spans 16 amino acids. Germline loops: CDR1 SGHVS, CDR2 FNYEAQ. CDR3 residues: CASSLYRQGAGEKLFF. The CDR3 DNA reads as TGTGCCAGCAGCTTATATCGACAGGGGGCTGGCGAAAAACTGTTTTTT.

The CDR3 loop reads CASSMGTGNSNQPQHF. CDR3 nucleotide sequence: TGTGCCAGTAGTATGGGGACAGGGAATAGCAATCAGCCCCAGCATTTT. This rearrangement joins TRBV19 to TRBJ1-5, with TRBD1 identical over 9 bases. This CDR3 region has 16 residues. With 3 bases clipped from V and 0 bases from J, the junction kept 3 bases outside the gene matches. Germline CDR1 reads LNHDA; CDR2 reads SQIVND (reference sequence).

The V call is TRBV6-5, the J call TRBJ2-5; the D gene is possibly TRBD1 (6 bases). V shed 4 bases and J shed 5 bases, with 14 bases lying between them. CDR3 size: 14 residues. The germline gives CDR1 MNHEY, CDR2 SVGAGI. CDR3: CASSLQGRGETQYF. The CDR3 region has the DNA TGTGCCAGCAGTTTGCAGGGAAGGGGGGAGACCCAGTACTTC.

This clone was recorded many times. The V and J genes are TRBV18 and TRBJ2-7, with D perhaps TRBD1 (6 bases). In germline, CDR1 is KGHSH, CDR2 LQKENI. Trimming cost V 4 bases and J 2 bases, with 12 bases left between them. CDR3 length: 14 amino acids. CDR3 in amino acids: CASSLNRDTYEQYF. CDR3 sequence (DNA): TGTGCCAGCTCACTGAACAGGGACACCTACGAGCAGTACTTC.

To note about this clone: In the same sample, other DNA sequences code for this CDR3. The J gene is TRBJ1-1, the V gene TRBV18; D is uncertain. V gave up 3 bases and J gave up 1 base, with 6 bases separating them. This CDR3 contains 13 residues. Germline V lookup: CDR1 KGHSH, CDR2 LQKENI. The CDR3 region has the DNA TGTGCCAGCTCACCGCCACAGAACACTGAAGCTTTCTTT. This gives the protein CASSPPQNTEAFF. The full variable domain, with the rest looked up from reference TRBV18 and TRBJ1-1, is NAGVMQNPRHLVRRRGQEARLRCSPMKGHSHVYWYRQLPEEGLKFMVYLQKENIIDESGMPKERFSAEFPKEGPSILRIQQVVRGDSAAYFCASSPPQNTEAFFGQGTRLTVV.

V gene TRBV29-1 combines with J gene TRBJ1-2; 7 bases map to TRBD1. The CDR3 is made up of 14 amino acids. With 6 bases clipped from V and 8 bases from J, the junction kept 15 bases outside the gene matches. Germline values: CDR1 SQVTM, CDR2 ANQGSEA. The CDR3 sequence is CSVTRDSGVRGYTF. The CDR3 bases are TGCAGCGTCACCCGGGACAGTGGGGTGCGCGGCTACACCTTC.

The rearrangement uses TRBV5-1 and TRBJ2-7; D unclear. CDR1 is SGHRS and CDR2 is YFSETQ in the germline V gene. The CDR3 is made up of 15 amino acids. Between the trimmed V and J ends, which lost 0 bases and 0 bases, there was a span of 10 bases. CDR3 protein: CASSLGQRNSYEQYF. The CDR3 region has the DNA TGCGCCAGCAGCTTGGGACAACGAAACTCCTACGAGCAGTACTTC. Together with reference TRBV5-1 and TRBJ2-7, the CDR3 gives the full variable domain: KAGVTQTPRYLIKTRGQQVTLSCSPISGHRSVSWYQQTPGQGLQFLFEYFSETQRNKGNFPGRFSGRQFSNSRSEMNVSTLELGDSALYLCASSLGQRNSYEQYFGPGTRLTVT.

J is TRBJ1-1 and V is TRBV2; D remains ambiguous. Looked up from germline, CDR1 is SNHLY and CDR2 is FYNNEI. This CDR3 has 13 amino acids. Trimming removed 4 bases at V and 0 bases at J, with 6 bases between. As DNA, the CDR3 is TGTGCCAGCAGTGCAGTGATGAACACTGAAGCTTTCTTT. It encodes CASSAVMNTEAFF.

The rearrangement uses TRBV7-9 and TRBJ1-2; 7 nucleotides agree with TRBD1. Germline CDR1 is SEHNR and CDR2 is FQNEAQ (reference sequence). The V gene end was trimmed by 4 bases and the J gene end by 8 bases; junction bases not matched to a gene: 7. This CDR3 region has 13 residues. CDR3 DNA sequence: TGTGCCAGCAGCTCCAGGGGGATCAACGGCTACACCTTC. Its protein is CASSSRGINGYTF.

The gene calls are TRBV9 and TRBJ2-7; 11 bases agree with TRBD1. CDR1 and CDR2 (germline): SGDLS, YYNGEE. CDR3 length equals 14 residues. Unmatched junction bases numbered 4, after V lost 2 bases and J lost 6 bases. In DNA form, the CDR3 reads TGTGCCAGCAGCGTCGGACAGGGGGCGGGCGAGCAGTACTTC. It codes for CASSVGQGAGEQYF.

This clone showed up just once. The rearrangement links TRBV13 to TRBJ2-1; 11 nucleotides match TRBD2. The CDR3 is made up of 17 amino acids. The germline V gene encodes CDR1 PRHDT and CDR2 FYEKMQ (reference sequence). The J segment lost 7 bases and the V segment lost 4 bases, leaving 12 bases of the junction unmatched. DNA for the CDR3: TGTGCCAGCAGCTCGCCGGAACTAGCGGGAGTAGGGAATGAGCAGTTCTTC. Its translation: CASSSPELAGVGNEQFF.